This T cell receptor beta chain emerged from a study of cytomegalovirus exposure and HLA in healthy donors. The PCR made use of 60 Vbeta and 13 Jbeta primers. Original processing notes: Some 11 million of the about 80 million unique TCR beta chains counted in a later analysis were shared. Produced via immunoSEQ multiplex PCR; TCRdb's table is partial and in-frame only. V and J calls and clone size follow that table, whereas D and trimming were derived from the DNA. The table lists over 100,000 clones, 72% of them singletons. General study results and limits: A later analysis showed that HLA-associated TCR beta chains had undergone more clonal expansion than equally common others.

Details on this clone: As yet, its antigen is unknown.

V was trimmed by 1 base and J by 3 bases, leaving 11 bases between them. The CDR3 is 15 residues long. Germline V gene lookup returns CDR1 LNHDA and CDR2 SQIVND (reference sequence). This rearrangement joins TRBV19 to TRBJ2-3; D might be TRBD2 (5 bases). Sequencing used PBMCs. The origin of this receptor is a man aged 45-60 years in good health and CMV-seropositive. The CDR3 loop is CASSIAPGKTDTQYF. The CDR3 DNA reads TGTGCCAGTAGTATAGCCCCCGGGAAGACAGATACGCAGTATTTT.